This T cell receptor (beta chain) was sequenced for a study of control samples from healthy donors and cancer patients. The protocol was immunoSEQ multiplex PCR, while the TCRdb copy is restricted to in-frame clones and leaves out a portion. Altogether approximately 210,000 clones are present, about 90% being singletons, with the ten largest covering less than 2%. CDR1 is MNHEY and CDR2 is SMNVEV in the germline V gene (reference sequence). The junction had 7 bases not matched to a gene; V was cut back by 8 bases and J by 1 base. The CDR3 is 14 amino acids. Sequenced input: blood. This chain uses TRBV27 with TRBJ2-7, with 8 bases aligning to TRBD1. This TCR was recovered from a man aged 30 to 39 in good health. The CDR3 region is CASRRTGRSYEQYF. In DNA, the CDR3 is TGTGCCAGCCGCCGGACAGGGCGGTCCTACGAGCAGTACTTC.